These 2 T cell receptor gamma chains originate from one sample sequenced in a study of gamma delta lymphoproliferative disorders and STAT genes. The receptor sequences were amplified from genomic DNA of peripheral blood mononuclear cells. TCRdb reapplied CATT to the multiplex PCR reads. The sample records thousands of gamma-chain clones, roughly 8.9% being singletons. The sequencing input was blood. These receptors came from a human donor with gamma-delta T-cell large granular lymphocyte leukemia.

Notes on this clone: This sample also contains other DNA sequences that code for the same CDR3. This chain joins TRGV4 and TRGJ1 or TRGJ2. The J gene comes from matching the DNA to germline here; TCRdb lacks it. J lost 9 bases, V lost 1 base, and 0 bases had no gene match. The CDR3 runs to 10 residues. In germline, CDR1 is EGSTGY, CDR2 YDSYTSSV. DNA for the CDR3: TGTGCCACCTGGGATGGTAAGAAACTCTTT. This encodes CATWDGKKLF.

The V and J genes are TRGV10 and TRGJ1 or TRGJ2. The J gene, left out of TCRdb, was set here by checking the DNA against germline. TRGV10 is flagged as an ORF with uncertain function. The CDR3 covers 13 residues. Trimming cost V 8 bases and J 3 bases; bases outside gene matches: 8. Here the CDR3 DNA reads TGTGCTGCGTGGGGCCTCCTTTATTATAAGAAACTCTTT. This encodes CAAWGLLYYKKLF.